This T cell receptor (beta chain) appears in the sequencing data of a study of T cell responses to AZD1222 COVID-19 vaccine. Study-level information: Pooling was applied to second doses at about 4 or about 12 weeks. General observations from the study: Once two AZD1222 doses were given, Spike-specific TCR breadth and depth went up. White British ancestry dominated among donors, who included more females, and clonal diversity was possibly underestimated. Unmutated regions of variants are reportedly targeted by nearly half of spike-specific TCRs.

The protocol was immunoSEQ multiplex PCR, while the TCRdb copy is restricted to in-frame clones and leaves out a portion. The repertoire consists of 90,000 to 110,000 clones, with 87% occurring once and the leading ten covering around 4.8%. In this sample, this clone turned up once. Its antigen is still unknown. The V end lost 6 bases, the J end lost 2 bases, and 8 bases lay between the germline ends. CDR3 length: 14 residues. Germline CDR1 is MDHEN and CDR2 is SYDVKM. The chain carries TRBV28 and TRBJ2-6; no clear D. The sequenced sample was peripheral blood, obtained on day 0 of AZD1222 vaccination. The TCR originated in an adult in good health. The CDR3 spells CASSLFPGANVLTF. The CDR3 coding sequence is TGTGCCAGCAGCCTCTTCCCTGGGGCCAACGTCCTGACTTTC.